A single sample is the source of the 11 T cell receptor beta chains below, sequenced in a study of T-cell memory formation after mild COVID-19. Via MiXCR, TCRdb re-called the 5' RACE reads, giving one row per CDR3 protein. The table shows a few hundred thousand distinct CDR3 sequences, with around a tenth occurring only once. Input material: PBMCs or a T cell subset sorted from them (not recorded which). The receptors shown here come from a man aged 18 to 35 who had mild COVID-19 (a few samples of this study predate the infection). Cell type and time point are not known.

This clonotype was detected a few times. The CDR3 DNA follows: TGCAGTGCAAAATCGGCGGATGAGCAGTTCTTC. Translation gives CSAKSADEQFF. The V gene is TRBV20-1, the J gene TRBJ2-1; unclear D gene. The V end was cut by 6 bases, the J end by 8 bases, with 11 bases between. The germline V gene encodes CDR1 DFQATT and CDR2 SNEGSKA (reference sequence). This CDR3 is 11 amino acids long.

The V and J genes are TRBV10-3 and TRBJ2-3; 9 bases are shared with TRBD2. CDR3 length: 14 amino acids. Germline assignment: CDR1 ENHRY and CDR2 SYGVKD. V lost 6 bases and J lost 2; bases outside the gene matches: 3. The CDR3 is CAIRGTSLTDTQYF. CDR3 bases: TGTGCCATCAGGGGGACTAGCCTCACAGATACGCAGTATTTT.

The chain recombines TRBV23-1 with TRBJ2-7, with 7 bases matching TRBD1. TRBV23-1 belongs to the ORF category, with a function that is uncertain. The CDR3 totals 15 residues. V shed 4 bases and J 4 bases; nucleotides not matched to a gene: 10. This CDR3 reads CASSRPGRGPYEQYV. As DNA, the CDR3 is TGCGCCAGCAGTCGACCGGGAAGGGGGCCGTACGAGCAGTACGTC.

The gene calls are TRBV20-1 and TRBJ1-5; D not certain. CDR3 length: 12 residues. Trimming pared 6 bases from V and 7 bases from J, leaving 13 bases between. Germline V gives CDR1 DFQATT, CDR2 SNEGSKA (reference sequence). The DNA of the CDR3 is TGCAGTGCCCGCCCCGGTCTCCAGCCCCAGCATTTT. Its protein is CSARPGLQPQHF.

This clonotype was counted only a few times. The chain carries TRBV7-7 and TRBJ1-4; D not resolved. This CDR3 spans 15 amino acids. V lost 0 bases, J lost 2 bases, and 7 bases lay in between. In germline, CDR1 is SSHAT, CDR2 FNYEAQ (reference sequence). CDR3: CASSLAPETNEKLFF. The CDR3 DNA reads TGTGCCAGCAGCTTAGCGCCCGAGACTAATGAAAAACTGTTTTTT. The full variable domain, in which reference TRBV7-7 and TRBJ1-4 provide the parts outside the CDR3, is GAGVSQSPRYKVTKRGQDVTLRCDPISSHATLYWYQQALGQGPEFLTYFNYEAQPDKSGLPSDRFSAERPEGSISTLTIQRTEQRDSAMYRCASSLAPETNEKLFFGSGTQLSVL.

This clonotype occurred many times. The DNA of the CDR3 is TGTGCCAGCTCCCTGGACAGGGATTCCTACGAGCAGTACTTC. This gives the protein CASSLDRDSYEQYF. V is TRBV18 and J is TRBJ2-7; 8 bases line up with TRBD1. Trimming removed 6 bases from V and 1 base from J; junction bases left unmatched: 5. This CDR3 region has 14 residues. The germline V gene has CDR1 KGHSH and CDR2 LQKENI.

This CDR3 reads CAITQGQGRDTQYF. CDR3 sequence (DNA): TGTGCCATCACCCAGGGACAGGGAAGGGATACGCAGTATTTT. The rearrangement links TRBV10-3 to TRBJ2-3, with 9 bases aligning to TRBD1. With 7 bases clipped from V and 6 bases from J, the junction kept 8 bases outside the gene matches. The CDR3 runs 14 residues. The V gene's germline CDR1 is ENHRY and CDR2 SYGVKD.

This chain connects TRBV29-1 to TRBJ1-1, with D possibly being TRBD1 (6 bases). Germline V CDR1 and CDR2: SQVTM, ANQGSEA. Trimming removed 4 bases at V and 3 bases at J, with 12 bases between. CDR3 length: 13 amino acids. CDR3 nucleotide sequence: TGCAGCGTTGTTGGCAGGGGCGACACTGAAGCTTTCTTT. This sequence encodes CSVVGRGDTEAFF. The complete variable domain, with remaining parts taken from reference TRBV29-1 and TRBJ1-1, reads SAVISQKPSRDICQRGTSLTIQCQVDSQVTMMFWYRQQPGQSLTLIATANQGSEATYESGFVIDKFPISRPNLTFSTLTVSNMSPEDSSIYLCSVVGRGDTEAFFGQGTRLTVV.

In DNA, the CDR3 is TGTGCCACCAGTGATTTGCATAACAGGGGCTACACCTTC. It encodes CATSDLHNRGYTF. V usage is TRBV24-1 and J usage is TRBJ1-2; a possible D gene is TRBD1 (5 bases). V gave up 0 bases and J gave up 8 bases, with 9 bases separating them. CDR1 KGHDR and CDR2 SFDVKD come from the germline V gene. The CDR3 loop spans 13 amino acids.

This rearrangement joins TRBV6-5 to TRBJ2-3, with 9 bases identical to TRBD1. Germline V gene lookup returns CDR1 MNHEY and CDR2 SVGAGI. The junction had 15 bases not matched to a gene; V was cut back by 2 bases and J by 6 bases. CDR3 length: 18 amino acids. This CDR3 is CASSYRPPGQGLMDTQYF. The DNA of the CDR3 is TGTGCCAGCAGTTACAGGCCCCCTGGACAGGGGTTAATGGATACGCAGTATTTT.

There are a few counts of this clonotype. This chain links TRBV5-1 with TRBJ2-5; TRBD1 is a possible D gene (6 bases). The CDR3 contains 15 residues. Per the germline V gene, CDR1 is SGHRS and CDR2 is YFSETQ. V gave up 0 bases and J gave up 2 bases, with 11 bases separating them. The CDR3 sequence: CASSLEGGWQETQYF. The CDR3, as DNA: TGCGCCAGCAGCTTGGAAGGGGGTTGGCAAGAGACCCAGTACTTC.